These 28 T cell receptor beta chains share one sample of origin, sequenced in a study of OX40 agonist ivuxolimab in advanced cancers. Assay: immunoSEQ multiplex PCR; the TCRdb copy retains only in-frame clones and omits some. The table records about 130,000 clones, 92% of them present only once. This specimen consisted of CD4+ or CD8+ T cells sorted from blood, obtained in a trial of the OX40 agonist ivuxolimab. Source of these receptors: an adult with an advanced solid tumor such as melanoma, head and neck, liver or kidney cancer.

V gene TRBV18 combines with J gene TRBJ2-3, with D maybe TRBD1 (10 bases). CDR1 and CDR2 (germline): KGHSH, LQKENI. V shed 8 bases and J shed 6 bases, with 30 bases lying between them. There are 18 residues in the CDR3. The CDR3 loop reads CASKTPGQGTSSKDTQYF. CDR3 DNA sequence: TGTGCCAGCAAAACCCCGGGACAGGGGACTAGCAGTAAGGATACGCAGTATTTT.

The chain has TRBV28 and TRBJ2-7; TRBD1 agrees at 7 bases. The CDR3 length is 13 residues. The V and J ends lost 5 bases and 6 bases, in that order; junction bases with no gene match: 7. CDR1 and CDR2 from the germline V gene are MDHEN and SYDVKM. CDR3 residues: CASSTGDFSEQYF. DNA of the CDR3: TGTGCCAGCAGTACAGGGGATTTTAGCGAGCAGTACTTC.

This rearrangement joins TRBV6-5 to TRBJ1-1; the match to TRBD1 covers 8 bases. V lost 5 bases and J lost 0; bases outside the gene matches: 5. CDR3 length: 15 residues. Germline-derived CDR1 and CDR2 are MNHEY and SVGAGI. This chain's CDR3 is CASSPGQGLNTEAFF. The CDR3 coding sequence is TGTGCCAGCAGTCCCGGACAGGGTTTGAACACTGAAGCTTTCTTT.

The chain uses TRBV9 and TRBJ1-4; D ambiguous. The CDR3 is 14 residues long. Germline CDR1 SGDLS, CDR2 YYNGEE. Trimming left V 4 bases short and J 8 bases short, with 15 bases between. The DNA of the CDR3 is TGTGCCAGCAGCCTAAATTTGTTGGGGGAAAAACTGTTTTTT. The encoded protein is CASSLNLLGEKLFF.

The CDR3 is CASSPPGQGTIQYF. The DNA of the CDR3 is TGTGCCAGCTCACCACCCGGACAGGGGACCATTCAGTACTTC. This sequence joins TRBV18 and TRBJ2-4; TRBD1 matches 9 bases. The CDR3 totals 14 residues. Germline CDR1 and CDR2: KGHSH and LQKENI. After removal of 0 bases from V and 9 bases from J, the junction contained 3 bases not matched to a gene. The full variable domain, in which reference TRBV18 and TRBJ2-4 provide the parts outside the CDR3, is NAGVMQNPRHLVRRRGQEARLRCSPMKGHSHVYWYRQLPEEGLKFMVYLQKENIIDESGMPKERFSAEFPKEGPSILRIQQVVRGDSAAYFCASSPPGQGTIQYFGAGTRLSVL.

The chain combines TRBV18 with TRBJ2-7; 11 nucleotides agree with TRBD1. CDR1 is KGHSH and CDR2 is LQKENI in the germline V gene. The CDR3 loop spans 15 amino acids. Trimming cost V 0 bases and J 7 bases; bases outside gene matches: 5. The CDR3 loop reads CASSPPDRGRKEQYF. As DNA, the CDR3 is TGTGCCAGCTCACCACCGGACAGGGGGCGGAAGGAGCAGTACTTC.

The chain links TRBV6-5 to TRBJ1-2, with D perhaps matching TRBD1 (6 bases). V shed 6 bases and J shed 9 bases, with 14 bases lying between them. Germline CDR1 reads MNHEY; CDR2 reads SVGAGI. The CDR3 consists of 12 residues. The CDR3 reads CASSPGTPSYTF. The CDR3 nucleotides read TGTGCCAGCAGCCCCGGGACACCGAGCTACACCTTC.

V is TRBV18 and J is TRBJ2-6; 7 nucleotides agree with TRBD2. Trimming at V came to 3 bases and at J to 0 bases, leaving 2 bases not matched to a gene. The CDR3 loop spans 16 amino acids. CDR1 is KGHSH and CDR2 is LQKENI in the germline V gene. As DNA, the CDR3 is TGTGCCAGCTCACCCCGGGACTACTCTGGGGCCAACGTCCTGACTTTC. Translating it yields CASSPRDYSGANVLTF. Full variable domain (outside the CDR3, taken from reference TRBV18 and TRBJ2-6): NAGVMQNPRHLVRRRGQEARLRCSPMKGHSHVYWYRQLPEEGLKFMVYLQKENIIDESGMPKERFSAEFPKEGPSILRIQQVVRGDSAAYFCASSPRDYSGANVLTFGAGSRLTVL.

This chain connects TRBV28 to TRBJ1-2, with 8 bases fitting TRBD1. Trimming took 6 bases from V and 8 from J; bases not matched to a gene: 8. This CDR3 is built from 13 residues. The germline V gene has CDR1 MDHEN and CDR2 SYDVKM. The DNA of the CDR3 is TGTGCCAGCAGCCCCGGACAGGGCGGGGGCTACACCTTC. This gives the protein CASSPGQGGGYTF.

The V gene is TRBV18, the J gene TRBJ1-2; tentatively, D is TRBD1 (5 bases). Trimming shortened V by 6 bases and J by 1 base, and 12 bases separated the two germline ends. The CDR3 runs 14 residues. Germline CDR1 reads KGHSH; CDR2 reads LQKENI. CDR3 DNA: TGTGCCAGCTCTTTCCGGGACTTTAACTATGGCTACACCTTC. It codes for CASSFRDFNYGYTF. Combining the CDR3 with reference TRBV18 and TRBJ1-2 gives the whole variable domain NAGVMQNPRHLVRRRGQEARLRCSPMKGHSHVYWYRQLPEEGLKFMVYLQKENIIDESGMPKERFSAEFPKEGPSILRIQQVVRGDSAAYFCASSFRDFNYGYTFGSGTRLTVV.

The CDR3 DNA reads TGTGCCAGCAGTACCCAGGGGGGGACTGAAGCTTTCTTT. It translates to CASSTQGGTEAFF. This chain uses TRBV27 with TRBJ1-1, with 7 bases identical to TRBD1. The CDR3 is 13 amino acids. V was clipped by 5 bases and J by 5 bases; unmatched bases: 5. The germline V gene has CDR1 MNHEY and CDR2 SMNVEV (reference sequence).

This chain connects TRBV29-1 to TRBJ2-2; 11 nucleotides line up with TRBD1. Germline CDR1 and CDR2: SQVTM and ANQGSEA. The CDR3 spans 15 residues. The V segment lost 6 bases and the J segment 3 bases; nucleotides outside the gene matches: 6. CDR3 sequence: CSVAGTGGYTGELFF. The DNA of the CDR3 is TGCAGCGTGGCCGGGACAGGGGGTTACACCGGGGAGCTGTTTTTT.

The V call is TRBV28, the J call TRBJ1-1; a weak D match, TRBD1 (5 bases). From germline, CDR1 is MDHEN and CDR2 SYDVKM. V dropped 8 bases and J dropped 10 bases, with 17 bases sitting between them. The CDR3 contains 12 residues. CDR3 sequence reads: CASYAGGRGAFF. CDR3 in DNA: TGTGCCAGCTATGCCGGGGGTCGAGGAGCTTTCTTT.

V and J are TRBV5-1 and TRBJ1-1, with 8 bases matching TRBD1. Per the germline V gene, CDR1 is SGHRS and CDR2 is YFSETQ. The V and J ends lost 2 bases and 1 base, in that order; junction bases with no gene match: 4. This CDR3 is 15 amino acids long. In nucleotides, the CDR3 is TGCGCCAGCAGCTTCAGGGGGCGAGAGAACACTGAAGCTTTCTTT. Its translation is CASSFRGRENTEAFF. Full variable domain (rest looked up from reference TRBV5-1 and TRBJ1-1): KAGVTQTPRYLIKTRGQQVTLSCSPISGHRSVSWYQQTPGQGLQFLFEYFSETQRNKGNFPGRFSGRQFSNSRSEMNVSTLELGDSALYLCASSFRGRENTEAFFGQGTRLTVV.

The chain has TRBV28 and TRBJ2-5; D uncertain. V was cut by 5 bases and J by 5 bases, with 6 bases left in between. Germline CDR1 MDHEN, CDR2 SYDVKM. This CDR3 comprises 11 residues. The CDR3 sequence is CASSLRETQYF. CDR3 bases: TGTGCCAGCAGTCTCCGGGAGACCCAGTACTTC.

The chain uses TRBV6-5 and TRBJ2-7; 7 nucleotides align to TRBD1. The V and J ends lost 5 bases and 2 bases, in that order; junction bases with no gene match: 9. Germline values: CDR1 MNHEY, CDR2 SVGAGI. The CDR3 is 15 amino acids. The CDR3 spells CASSPTGVLTYEQYF. The CDR3 DNA reads as TGTGCCAGCAGTCCAACAGGGGTCCTCACCTACGAGCAGTACTTC.

In DNA form, the CDR3 reads TGTGCCAGTAGTTCAACAGGTTCGGCCAGCAATCAGCCCCAGCATTTT. Its protein is CASSSTGSASNQPQHF. This chain joins TRBV19 and TRBJ1-5, with D perhaps TRBD1 (5 bases). CDR3 length: 16 amino acids. The V and J ends lost 5 bases and 1 base respectively, with 15 bases between them. The germline V gene encodes CDR1 LNHDA and CDR2 SQIVND (reference sequence). Combining the CDR3 with reference TRBV19 and TRBJ1-5 gives the whole variable domain DGGITQSPKYLFRKEGQNVTLSCEQNLNHDAMYWYRQDPGQGLRLIYYSQIVNDFQKGDIAEGYSVSREKKESFPLTVTSAQKNPTAFYLCASSSTGSASNQPQHFGDGTRLSIL.

The chain recombines TRBV9 with TRBJ2-7, with D perhaps matching TRBD2 (6 bases). Trimming removed 0 bases at V and 0 bases at J, with 10 bases between. Germline V gives CDR1 SGDLS, CDR2 YYNGEE. This CDR3 is 15 amino acids long. The CDR3 nucleotides read TGTGCCAGCAGCGTAGTAGCGGAGAGCTCCTACGAGCAGTACTTC. This translates into CASSVVAESSYEQYF.

This sequence joins TRBV19 and TRBJ1-5; no clear D. Germline V CDR1 and CDR2: LNHDA, SQIVND (reference sequence). V dropped 7 bases and J dropped 3 bases, with 10 bases sitting between them. The CDR3 is 13 amino acids. The CDR3 DNA is TGTGCCAGTACCGATCCCTCCAATCAGCCCCAGCATTTT. Protein sequence: CASTDPSNQPQHF.

The V gene is TRBV5-1, the J gene TRBJ1-4, with D unclear. Germline CDR1 reads SGHRS; CDR2 reads YFSETQ. Trimming shortened V by 0 bases and J by 1 base, and 7 bases separated the two germline ends. The CDR3 covers 15 residues. CDR3 coding DNA: TGCGCCAGCAGCTTGGGAGGACTAACTAATGAAAAACTGTTTTTT. Amino acid sequence: CASSLGGLTNEKLFF. The full variable domain, with the rest looked up from reference TRBV5-1 and TRBJ1-4, is KAGVTQTPRYLIKTRGQQVTLSCSPISGHRSVSWYQQTPGQGLQFLFEYFSETQRNKGNFPGRFSGRQFSNSRSEMNVSTLELGDSALYLCASSLGGLTNEKLFFGSGTQLSVL.

The CDR3 protein is CASSRGTTGELFF. CDR3 DNA: TGTGCCAGCTCAAGGGGTACCACCGGGGAGCTGTTTTTT. The chain employs TRBV18 and TRBJ2-2; tentatively, D is TRBD1 (5 bases). Germline V gene sequence: CDR1 KGHSH, CDR2 LQKENI. V was cut by 5 bases and J by 4 bases, with 8 bases left in between. The CDR3 runs 13 residues. Using reference TRBV18 and TRBJ2-2 for the parts outside the CDR3, the full variable domain is NAGVMQNPRHLVRRRGQEARLRCSPMKGHSHVYWYRQLPEEGLKFMVYLQKENIIDESGMPKERFSAEFPKEGPSILRIQQVVRGDSAAYFCASSRGTTGELFFGEGSRLTVL.

J is TRBJ2-7 and V is TRBV7-9, with D unresolved. Trimming left V 5 bases short and J 6 bases short, with 14 bases between. The CDR3 spans 13 residues. The germline gives CDR1 SEHNR, CDR2 FQNEAQ (reference sequence). This CDR3 reads CASSPQYFGEQYF. The CDR3 DNA sequence: TGTGCCAGCAGCCCTCAGTACTTTGGCGAGCAGTACTTC.

The chain couples TRBV28 to TRBJ2-7; TRBD1 aligns across 8 bases. CDR1 and CDR2 (germline): MDHEN, SYDVKM. Trimming cost V 7 bases and J 1 base; bases outside gene matches: 9. CDR3 length equals 15 residues. The CDR3 DNA reads as TGTGCCAGCACCCCGGGACAGGTAAATTCCTACGAGCAGTACTTC. This sequence encodes CASTPGQVNSYEQYF.

The chain couples TRBV18 to TRBJ1-5; D is unresolved. Germline CDR1 reads KGHSH; CDR2 reads LQKENI. V was pared by 3 bases and J by 2 bases, with 5 bases between. The CDR3 runs to 13 residues. CDR3: CASSPDGNQPQHF. The CDR3 coding sequence is TGTGCCAGCTCACCGGATGGCAATCAGCCCCAGCATTTT.

The chain is built from TRBV10-2 and TRBJ2-7; D is possibly TRBD2 (5 bases). The CDR3 loop spans 13 amino acids. CDR1 and CDR2 from the germline V gene are WSHSY and SAAADI. Deletions cut 4 bases from V and 1 base from J, with 8 bases between. CDR3 sequence: CASSGLASYEQYF. For the CDR3, the DNA is TGCGCCAGCAGTGGTTTAGCGTCCTACGAGCAGTACTTC.

The CDR3 spells CASSLPLGEQFF. In DNA form, the CDR3 reads TGTGCCAGCAGCTTACCCCTGGGTGAGCAGTTCTTC. The chain is built from TRBV7-3 and TRBJ2-1; no clear D gene. The germline V gene encodes CDR1 SGHTA and CDR2 FQGTGA. The V and J ends lost 2 bases and 9 bases respectively, with 8 bases between them. CDR3 length: 12 residues.

The count of this clone is one. The chain combines TRBV28 with TRBJ2-1; D might be TRBD1 or TRBD2, each matching 5 bases. Per the germline V gene, CDR1 is MDHEN and CDR2 is SYDVKM. This CDR3 contains 17 residues. V was pared by 2 bases and J by 8 bases, with 22 bases between. This CDR3 is CASSLAYRDPSLDEQFF. In nucleotides, the CDR3 is TGTGCCAGCAGTTTAGCTTACCGGGACCCCAGCCTCGATGAGCAGTTCTTC.

This chain links TRBV5-6 with TRBJ1-4; D remains unclear. Germline V lookup: CDR1 SGHDT, CDR2 YYEEEE. The CDR3 totals 16 residues. V gave up 4 bases and J gave up 0 bases, with 13 bases separating them. The CDR3 sequence: CASSPGYLTTNEKLFF. The CDR3 DNA is TGTGCCAGCAGCCCGGGATATCTCACAACTAATGAAAAACTGTTTTTT.